Below are 26 T cell receptor beta chains sequenced from a single sample in a study of shared clonotypes between healthy human individuals. Data came from immunoSEQ multiplex PCR; TCRdb stores just in-frame clones and leaves some out. This table has 2 million to 3 million clones, 80% to 95% appearing once. Sequenced input: naive CD4+ T cells from PBMCs. Specified subset: CD45RA+ positively selected. The source is a man between 18 and 35 years old in good health. Some clones in this sample may be carry-over from other donors' samples.

As for this clone: The sample holds other DNA sequences that translate to the same CDR3. The V gene is TRBV5-1, the J gene TRBJ1-2; D uncertain. Germline loops: CDR1 SGHRS, CDR2 YFSETQ. Trimming pared 0 bases from V and 0 bases from J, leaving 9 bases between. The CDR3 has 15 amino acids. The CDR3 DNA sequence: TGCGCCAGCAGCTTGGTTTCTGGAGCTAACTATGGCTACACCTTC. Its protein is CASSLVSGANYGYTF.

The chain is built from TRBV5-1 and TRBJ2-3; 9 bases agree with TRBD1. CDR1 and CDR2 (germline): SGHRS, YFSETQ. The junction had 5 bases not matched to a gene; V was cut back by 4 bases and J by 5 bases. CDR3 size: 14 residues. The CDR3 DNA is TGCGCCAGCAGCATGGGACAGGGTGAAGATACGCAGTATTTT. Translated, it gives CASSMGQGEDTQYF.

The chain links TRBV7-3 to TRBJ2-7, with D possibly being TRBD1 (6 bases). Deletions cut 4 bases from V and 0 bases from J, with 16 bases between. Germline lookup yields CDR1 SGHTA and CDR2 FQGTGA. The CDR3 has 16 amino acids. The chain's CDR3 is CASSYRSGASSYEQYF. CDR3 DNA: TGTGCCAGCAGCTACCGGTCAGGGGCGAGCTCCTACGAGCAGTACTTC.

CDR3 sequence: CASSSGRGETQYF. The CDR3 nucleotides read TGTGCCAGCAGCTCGGGACGGGGGGAGACCCAGTACTTC. V gene TRBV7-7 combines with J gene TRBJ2-5; D is perhaps TRBD2 (6 bases). Germline V gene sequence: CDR1 SSHAT, CDR2 FNYEAQ (reference sequence). The CDR3 consists of 13 residues. Trimming took 4 bases from V and 5 from J, leaving 11 bases between them.

The V call is TRBV28, the J call TRBJ1-5; no reliable D call. Germline V gene sequence: CDR1 MDHEN, CDR2 SYDVKM. The length of the CDR3 is 14 residues. V lost 1 base to trimming and J lost 3 bases, with 7 bases between them. CDR3 region: CASSLSRINQPQHF. CDR3 bases: TGTGCCAGCAGTTTATCCCGGATCAATCAGCCCCAGCATTTT. The full variable domain, its missing parts supplied by reference TRBV28 and TRBJ1-5, is DVKVTQSSRYLVKRTGEKVFLECVQDMDHENMFWYRQDPGLGLRLIYFSYDVKMKEKGDIPEGYSVSREKKERFSLILESASTNQTSMYLCASSLSRINQPQHFGDGTRLSIL.

To note about this clone: The same CDR3 can be traced to other DNA sequences in this sample. V is TRBV28 and J is TRBJ2-1; TRBD1 matches 11 bases. The CDR3 loop spans 15 amino acids. V trimming: 4 bases; J trimming: 4 bases; junction bases outside the gene matches: 3. The germline V gene encodes CDR1 MDHEN and CDR2 SYDVKM. This CDR3 is CASSSGQGAYNEQFF. CDR3 DNA sequence: TGTGCCAGCAGTTCCGGACAGGGGGCTTACAATGAGCAGTTCTTC.

V usage is TRBV9 and J usage is TRBJ2-6; D possibly uses TRBD1 or TRBD2 (5 bases each). Trimming shortened V by 3 bases and J by 0 bases, and 13 bases separated the two germline ends. The CDR3 totals 17 residues. Germline-derived CDR1 and CDR2 are SGDLS and YYNGEE. The CDR3 DNA sequence: TGTGCCAGCAGCGGGGGACGGATCCACTCTGGGGCCAACGTCCTGACTTTC. This codes for CASSGGRIHSGANVLTF.

The V gene is TRBV6-1, the J gene TRBJ1-2; 8 bases are shared with TRBD1. Germline V gene data show CDR1 as MNHNS and CDR2 as SASEGT. Trimming took 6 bases from V and 7 from J; bases not matched to a gene: 7. This CDR3 comprises 13 residues. CDR3 sequence: CASRDNRGTGYTF. CDR3 bases: TGTGCCAGCAGGGATAACAGGGGGACTGGCTACACCTTC.

This chain links TRBV9 with TRBJ2-7, with TRBD1 identical over 9 bases. CDR1 and CDR2 from the germline V gene are SGDLS and YYNGEE. The junction had 9 bases not matched to a gene; V was cut back by 2 bases and J by 3 bases. This CDR3 is built from 16 residues. CDR3 coding DNA: TGTGCCAGCAGCGTTGACCCTAGGGACAGGGTCTACGAGCAGTACTTC. Protein sequence: CASSVDPRDRVYEQYF.

In the case of this clone: This CDR3 is also generated by other DNA sequences in the sample. This chain uses TRBV6-5 with TRBJ1-2, with D possibly matching TRBD1 (5 bases). Germline assignment: CDR1 MNHEY and CDR2 SVGAGI. Trimming took off 0 bases at V and 7 bases at J, with 12 bases between the two ends. This CDR3 contains 14 residues. CDR3 amino acids: CASSYSGGEVGYTF. For the CDR3, the DNA is TGTGCCAGCAGTTACTCGGGAGGGGAGGTTGGCTACACCTTC.

The rearrangement joins TRBV4-3 to TRBJ2-3; D is perhaps TRBD1 or TRBD2 (6 bases each). Trimming stripped 0 bases from V and 1 base from J, with 11 bases between. Germline V gene data show CDR1 as LGHNA and CDR2 as YSLEER. The CDR3 covers 16 residues. The DNA for the CDR3 is TGCGCCAGCAGCCAAGATGGGGGGACACGCACAGATACGCAGTATTTT. Translating gives CASSQDGGTRTDTQYF.

This clone was picked up one time. V gene TRBV27 combines with J gene TRBJ1-6; D is uncertain. The CDR3 is 16 residues long. The germline V gene has CDR1 MNHEY and CDR2 SMNVEV (reference sequence). Deletions cut 5 bases from V and 6 bases from J, with 17 bases between. Here the CDR3 DNA reads TGTGCCAGCAGTCCGTACGCTGGGGTGGTTAATTCACCCCTCCACTTT. As protein: CASSPYAGVVNSPLHF.

The chain has TRBV18 and TRBJ2-5; tentative D call: TRBD2 (6 bases). The V end lost 2 bases, the J end lost 1 base, and 11 bases lay between the germline ends. The CDR3 has 15 residues. Germline values: CDR1 KGHSH, CDR2 LQKENI. In DNA form, the CDR3 reads TGTGCCAGCTCACCAGGAGGGGCAGGCCAAGAGACCCAGTACTTC. Its protein is CASSPGGAGQETQYF.

V usage is TRBV10-3 and J usage is TRBJ1-2, with a weak D call TRBD1 (6 bases). V dropped 5 bases and J dropped 3 bases, with 10 bases sitting between them. The CDR3 is 13 amino acids. Germline V gene lookup returns CDR1 ENHRY and CDR2 SYGVKD. The CDR3 region has the DNA TGTGCCATCAGTACAGGGAAAGACTATGGCTACACCTTC. This encodes CAISTGKDYGYTF.

This rearrangement joins TRBV7-2 to TRBJ1-1; TRBD1 might be the D (5 bases). CDR3 length: 14 residues. Germline V gene data show CDR1 as SGHTA and CDR2 as FQGNSA. V lost 6 bases, J lost 0 bases, and 11 bases lay in between. CDR3 protein: CASSPDRLNTEAFF. CDR3 DNA sequence: TGTGCCAGCAGTCCCGACAGATTGAACACTGAAGCTTTCTTT.

The chain couples TRBV6-5 to TRBJ2-3; either TRBD1 or TRBD2 may supply D (5 bases each). Trimming cost V 4 bases and J 6 bases, with 11 bases left between them. The CDR3 consists of 13 residues. Looked up from germline, CDR1 is MNHEY and CDR2 is SVGAGI. The CDR3 here is CASSWDARDTQYF. In nucleotides, the CDR3 is TGTGCCAGCAGTTGGGACGCCCGCGATACGCAGTATTTT.

V and J are TRBV4-1 and TRBJ2-2; a possible D gene is TRBD2 (6 bases). The germline gives CDR1 MGHRA, CDR2 YSYEKL. The V gene lost 2 bases and the J gene lost 4 bases, with 23 bases spanning the gap. The CDR3 extends over 19 amino acids. Here the CDR3 DNA reads TGCGCCAGCAGCCAAAATATCGGACGGGGACGGGGGAGCACCGGGGAGCTGTTTTTT. As protein: CASSQNIGRGRGSTGELFF.

V gene TRBV28 combines with J gene TRBJ1-3, with D tentatively TRBD1 (6 bases). CDR1 and CDR2 (germline): MDHEN, SYDVKM. Trimming removed 2 bases from V and 0 bases from J, with 8 bases in between. There are 15 residues in the CDR3. CDR3: CASSLTGPSGNTIYF. The DNA of the CDR3 is TGTGCCAGCAGTTTAACAGGGCCCTCTGGAAACACCATATATTTT.

The chain recombines TRBV19 with TRBJ1-3, with D unresolved. Germline CDR1 is LNHDA and CDR2 is SQIVND (reference sequence). This CDR3 spans 15 amino acids. Trimming took off 6 bases at V and 0 bases at J, with 12 bases between the two ends. The CDR3 nucleotides are TGTGCCAGTAGCTACGGACGGTACTCTGGAAACACCATATATTTT. Translated: CASSYGRYSGNTIYF.

The chain has TRBV2 and TRBJ2-2, with TRBD2 matching over 8 bases. Germline V lookup: CDR1 SNHLY, CDR2 FYNNEI. J was trimmed by 6 bases and V by 1 base; bases with no gene match: 7. There are 16 residues in the CDR3. DNA for the CDR3: TGTGCCAGCAGTGAAGAAGGACTAGCTCGGTCCGGGGAGCTGTTTTTT. It encodes CASSEEGLARSGELFF.

The chain carries TRBV4-1 and TRBJ2-2; D might be TRBD2 (6 bases). Trimming took 2 bases from V and 0 from J, leaving 13 bases between them. CDR3 length: 17 amino acids. CDR1 MGHRA and CDR2 YSYEKL come from the germline V gene. The CDR3 is CASSQIVSGTNTGELFF. DNA for the CDR3: TGCGCCAGCAGCCAAATTGTTAGCGGAACGAACACCGGGGAGCTGTTTTTT.

CDR3 coding DNA: TGTGCCAGCAGCTTAGTAGCGGGACAGGTGGGCATGAACACTGAAGCTTTCTTT. It encodes CASSLVAGQVGMNTEAFF. V gene TRBV11-2 combines with J gene TRBJ1-1, with 8 positions matching TRBD1. CDR1 SGHAT and CDR2 FQNNGV come from the germline V gene. The CDR3 sequence is 18 residues long. Unmatched junction bases numbered 10, after V lost 1 base and J lost 0 bases.

The J gene is TRBJ2-3, the V gene TRBV11-3; D is unresolved. V lost 4 bases and J 5 bases, leaving 13 bases between the germline ends. The CDR3 covers 14 residues. CDR1 SGHNT and CDR2 YENEEA come from the germline V gene. CDR3 sequence reads: CASSSLEVGDTQYF. The CDR3 DNA sequence: TGTGCCAGCAGCTCCCTCGAGGTCGGAGATACGCAGTATTTT. Variable domain in full (rest from reference TRBV11-3 and TRBJ2-3): EAGVVQSPRYKIIEKKQPVAFWCNPISGHNTLYWYLQNLGQGPELLIRYENEEAVDDSQLPKDRFSAERLKGVDSTLKIQPAELGDSAVYLCASSSLEVGDTQYFGPGTRLTVL.

The V and J genes are TRBV7-6 and TRBJ2-5, with a weak D call TRBD1 (5 bases). V was cut by 5 bases and J by 5 bases, with 6 bases left in between. This CDR3 region has 11 residues. Germline V gene lookup returns CDR1 SGHVS and CDR2 FNYEAQ. CDR3 DNA sequence: TGTGCCAGCAGCAAGGGGGAGACCCAGTACTTC. This gives the protein CASSKGETQYF.

This clone has more than one count but fewer than ten. The chain links TRBV2 to TRBJ1-1, with D maybe TRBD1 (5 bases). The CDR3 sequence is 11 residues long. Trimming shortened V by 7 bases and J by 11 bases, and 14 bases separated the two germline ends. Germline V gene lookup returns CDR1 SNHLY and CDR2 FYNNEI. The CDR3 region has the DNA TGTGCCAGCAAGACAGTTTGGGATGCTTTCTTT. Translating it yields CASKTVWDAFF.

V and J are TRBV6-4 and TRBJ2-1; no clear D gene. Trimming stripped 4 bases from V and 4 bases from J, with 14 bases between. Germline-derived CDR1 and CDR2 are MRHNA and SNTAGT. CDR3 length: 15 amino acids. In nucleotides, the CDR3 is TGTGCCAGCAGTGCGAGACAAGCGTCTTACAATGAGCAGTTCTTC. As protein: CASSARQASYNEQFF.